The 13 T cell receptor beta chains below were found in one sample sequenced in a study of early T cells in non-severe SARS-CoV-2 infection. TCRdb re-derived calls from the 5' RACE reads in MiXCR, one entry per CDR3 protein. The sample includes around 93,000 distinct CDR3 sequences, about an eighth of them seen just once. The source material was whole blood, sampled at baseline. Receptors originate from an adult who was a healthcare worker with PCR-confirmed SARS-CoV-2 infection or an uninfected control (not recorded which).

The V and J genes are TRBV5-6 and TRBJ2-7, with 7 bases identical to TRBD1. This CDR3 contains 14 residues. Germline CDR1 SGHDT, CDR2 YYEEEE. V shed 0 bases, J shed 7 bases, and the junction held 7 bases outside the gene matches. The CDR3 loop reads CASSLGGTAREQYF. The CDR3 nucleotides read TGTGCCAGCAGCTTGGGGGGGACAGCGCGGGAGCAGTACTTC.

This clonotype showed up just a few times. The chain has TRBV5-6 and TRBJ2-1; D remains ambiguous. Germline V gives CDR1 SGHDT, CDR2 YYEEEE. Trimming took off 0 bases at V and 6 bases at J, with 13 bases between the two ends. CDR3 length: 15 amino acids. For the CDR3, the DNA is TGTGCCAGCAGCTTGGCGGCGGCTTTTAGCAATGAGCAGTTCTTC. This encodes CASSLAAAFSNEQFF.

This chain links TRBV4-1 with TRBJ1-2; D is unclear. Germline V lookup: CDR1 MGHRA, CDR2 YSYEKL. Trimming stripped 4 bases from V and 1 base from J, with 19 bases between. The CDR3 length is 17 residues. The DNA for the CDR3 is TGCGCCAGCAGCCCCTGGAGGAAGGGCGGGATTAACTATGGCTACACCTTC. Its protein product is CASSPWRKGGINYGYTF.

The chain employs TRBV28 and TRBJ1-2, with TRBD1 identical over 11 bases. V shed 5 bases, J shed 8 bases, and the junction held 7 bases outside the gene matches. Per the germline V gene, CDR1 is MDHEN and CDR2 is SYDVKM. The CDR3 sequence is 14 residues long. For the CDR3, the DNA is TGTGCCAGCAGTCTCGGACAGGGGGCGCGCGGCTACACCTTC. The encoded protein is CASSLGQGARGYTF.

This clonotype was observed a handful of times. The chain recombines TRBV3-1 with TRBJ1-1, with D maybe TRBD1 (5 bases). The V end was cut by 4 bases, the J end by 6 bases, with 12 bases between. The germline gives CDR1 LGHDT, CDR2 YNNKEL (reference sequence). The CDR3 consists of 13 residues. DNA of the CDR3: TGTGCCAGCAGCCCTTACTGGGGGGCTGAAGCTTTCTTT. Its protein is CASSPYWGAEAFF.

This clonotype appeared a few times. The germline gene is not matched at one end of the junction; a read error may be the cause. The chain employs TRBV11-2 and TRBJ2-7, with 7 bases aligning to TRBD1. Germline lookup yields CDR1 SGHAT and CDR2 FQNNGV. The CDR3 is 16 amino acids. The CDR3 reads CASSVEDAQGIREQYF. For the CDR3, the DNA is TGTGCCAGCAGCGTAGAAGACGCACAGGGGATCCGCGAGCAGTACTTC.

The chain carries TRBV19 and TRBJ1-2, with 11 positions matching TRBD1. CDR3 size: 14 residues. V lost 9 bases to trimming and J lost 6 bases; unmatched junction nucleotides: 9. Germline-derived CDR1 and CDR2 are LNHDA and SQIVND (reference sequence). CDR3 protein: CASSLGTGGDGYTF. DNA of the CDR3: TGTGCCAGCTCGCTGGGGACAGGGGGTGATGGCTACACCTTC.

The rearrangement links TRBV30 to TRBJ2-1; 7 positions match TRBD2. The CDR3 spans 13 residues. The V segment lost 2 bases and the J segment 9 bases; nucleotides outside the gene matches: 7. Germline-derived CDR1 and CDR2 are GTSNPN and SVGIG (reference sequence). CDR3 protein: CAWSPRTRAEQFF. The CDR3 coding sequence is TGTGCCTGGAGTCCCCGGACTAGGGCTGAGCAGTTCTTC.

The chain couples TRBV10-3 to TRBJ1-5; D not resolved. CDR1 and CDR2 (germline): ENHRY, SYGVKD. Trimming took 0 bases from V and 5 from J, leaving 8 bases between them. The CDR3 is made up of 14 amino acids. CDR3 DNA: TGTGCCATCAGTGAGTCGCAACCCGATCAGCCCCAGCATTTT. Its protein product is CAISESQPDQPQHF.

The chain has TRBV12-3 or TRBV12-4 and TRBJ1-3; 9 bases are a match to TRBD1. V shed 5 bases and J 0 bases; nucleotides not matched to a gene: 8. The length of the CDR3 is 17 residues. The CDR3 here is CASSPRQGGNSGNTIYF. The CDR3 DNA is TGTGCCAGCAGTCCCCGACAGGGGGGAAACTCTGGAAACACCATATATTTT.

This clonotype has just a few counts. The CDR3 DNA follows: TGTGCCAGCTCACCGAGGAGGGATACGCAGTATTTT. This encodes CASSPRRDTQYF. The V gene is TRBV18, the J gene TRBJ2-3; the D gene is possibly TRBD2 (5 bases). Germline V gene lookup returns CDR1 KGHSH and CDR2 LQKENI. V was clipped by 3 bases and J by 6 bases, with 7 bases between them. The CDR3 sequence is 12 residues long.

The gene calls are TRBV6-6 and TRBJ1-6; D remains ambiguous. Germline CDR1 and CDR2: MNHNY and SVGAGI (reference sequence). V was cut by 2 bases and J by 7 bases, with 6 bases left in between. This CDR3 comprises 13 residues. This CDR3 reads CASSYEPNSPLHF. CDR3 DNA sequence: TGTGCCAGCAGTTACGAGCCCAATTCACCCCTCCACTTT.

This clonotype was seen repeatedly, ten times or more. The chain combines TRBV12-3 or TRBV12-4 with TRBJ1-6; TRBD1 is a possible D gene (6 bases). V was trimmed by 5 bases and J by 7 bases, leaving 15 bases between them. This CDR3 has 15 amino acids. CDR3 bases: TGTGCCAGCAGTACCGGAAAGGGGGACAATTCACCCCTCCACTTT. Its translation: CASSTGKGDNSPLHF.